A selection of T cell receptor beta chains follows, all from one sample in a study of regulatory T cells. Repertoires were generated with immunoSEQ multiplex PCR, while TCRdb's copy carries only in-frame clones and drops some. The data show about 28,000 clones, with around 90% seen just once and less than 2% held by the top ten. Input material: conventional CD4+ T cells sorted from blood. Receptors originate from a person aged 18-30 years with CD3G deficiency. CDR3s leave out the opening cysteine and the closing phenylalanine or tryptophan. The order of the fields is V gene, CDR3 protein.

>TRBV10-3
AISESSGSRAGELF
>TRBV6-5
ASSYSNIGEQY
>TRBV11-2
ASSQVSGNTIY
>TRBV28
ASSPPGQRYEQY
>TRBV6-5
ASSYRPAVNTEAF
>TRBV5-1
ASSLGGSYNEQF
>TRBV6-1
ASRTGGSYGYT
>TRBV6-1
ASRVAVRDTQY
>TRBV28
ASSEVMNTEAF
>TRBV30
AWRWGGENTIY
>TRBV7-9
ASSQGQGWTDTQY
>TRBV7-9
ASSLMANTEAF
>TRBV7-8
ASSKGQGYEQY
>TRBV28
ASSLRPGRGPGANVLT
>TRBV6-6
ASRLAGTGELF
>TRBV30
AWTRKNIQY
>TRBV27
ASSFVRGGTGQPQH
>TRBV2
ASSDGGNYNEQF
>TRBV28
ASSLFYYTEAF
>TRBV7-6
ASTRGGSALGTNEKLF
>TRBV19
ASSLQGTEAF
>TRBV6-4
ASSDQLGRALSQPQH
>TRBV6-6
ASSTQGAGANVLT
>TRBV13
ASSLAGTSVGYT
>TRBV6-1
ASSADNPRVTQY
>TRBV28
ASSLSGLAGADTQY
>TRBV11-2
ASSWRWGTEAF
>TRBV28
ASSRWTGKAKNIQY
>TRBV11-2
ASSWGVRRDTQY
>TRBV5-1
ASSLSVNTGELF
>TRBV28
ASSLVGGTQY
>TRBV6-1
ASSESWTGNEQY
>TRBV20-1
SAPLQNEQF
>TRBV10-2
ASARGTPNQPQH
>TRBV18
ASSQQETDTQY
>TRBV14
ASSFRTGGRDTQY
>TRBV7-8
ASSSSGRGLPDTQY
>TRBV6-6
ASTKTGGAYT
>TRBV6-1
ASSERWDGELF
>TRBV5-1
ASSPNIGRSYGYT